A single sample gave rise to the 14 T cell receptor beta chains below, sequenced in a study of cytomegalovirus exposure and HLA in healthy donors. Amplification used 60 Vbeta primers and 13 Jbeta primers. Sequencing was performed with immunoSEQ multiplex PCR; in TCRdb, only in-frame clones are kept and a portion is missing. The sample contains 140,000 to 150,000 clones, more than 75% of which appear only once. Input material: PBMCs. The source is a middle-aged man in good health and CMV-seronegative.

CDR3 sequence (DNA): TGCGCCAGTCGACAGGCAACTACTCGCTACGAGCAGTACTTC. Protein product: CASRQATTRYEQYF. V gene TRBV10-1 combines with J gene TRBJ2-5, with a possible D match to TRBD1 (6 bases). The DNA end is a closer match to TRBJ2-7, so the J assignment may be wrong. The CDR3 is 14 residues long. Per the germline V gene, CDR1 is WNHNN and CDR2 is SYGVQD (reference sequence).

This chain's CDR3 is CASSMWSGGADTQYF. CDR3 nucleotide sequence: TGTGCCAGCAGCATGTGGTCAGGGGGCGCGGATACGCAGTATTTT. The chain joins TRBV25-1 to TRBJ2-3; TRBD1 aligns across 8 bases. The V gene's germline CDR1 is MGHDK and CDR2 SYGVNS. Unmatched junction bases numbered 11, after V lost 6 bases and J lost 6 bases. CDR3 length: 15 residues.

The V and J genes are TRBV4-3 and TRBJ1-1; tentative D call: TRBD1 (5 bases). The CDR3 contains 14 residues. V was clipped by 6 bases and J by 0 bases, with 11 bases between them. CDR1 and CDR2 from the germline V gene are LGHNA and YSLEER. The chain's CDR3 is CASSTTVMNTEAFF. DNA of the CDR3: TGCGCCAGCAGTACGACAGTCATGAACACTGAAGCTTTCTTT.

The genes are TRBV5-1 and TRBJ2-1; D remains unclear. V lost 2 bases to trimming and J lost 3 bases, with 18 bases between them. The CDR3 runs to 17 residues. Germline CDR1 SGHRS, CDR2 YFSETQ. The CDR3 is CASSFTLANKYYNEQFF. The CDR3 nucleotides read TGCGCCAGCAGCTTTACCTTAGCAAACAAATACTACAATGAGCAGTTCTTC.

The V call is TRBV7-6, the J call TRBJ2-2; TRBD1 aligns across 10 bases. This CDR3 comprises 17 residues. The germline CDR1 and CDR2 sequences are SGHVS and FNYEAQ. With 6 bases clipped from V and 6 bases from J, the junction kept 13 bases outside the gene matches. The CDR3 nucleotides are TGTGCCAGCAGTTTACAGGGGACAGGGGTGGCATCCGGGGAGCTGTTTTTT. Translating gives CASSLQGTGVASGELFF.

In regard to this clone: Its ends do not fully match the called genes, so a read error is possible. V usage is TRBV7-9 and J usage is TRBJ2-7, with 9 nucleotides matching TRBD2. The germline gives CDR1 SEHNR, CDR2 FQNEAQ (reference sequence). The CDR3 is 13 amino acids. CDR3 loop: CSSSSTSGYEQYF. The CDR3 coding sequence is TGTTCCAGCAGCTCGACTAGCGGCTACGAGCAGTACTTC.

V gene TRBV9 combines with J gene TRBJ2-2, with a possible D match to TRBD2 (5 bases). This CDR3 contains 14 residues. V dropped 4 bases and J dropped 3 bases, with 10 bases sitting between them. Germline V gene lookup returns CDR1 SGDLS and CDR2 YYNGEE. The CDR3 is CASSTSSYTGELFF. The CDR3 DNA is TGTGCCAGCAGCACCTCTAGCTACACCGGGGAGCTGTTTTTT.

V gene TRBV6-1 combines with J gene TRBJ2-1; 13 positions agree with TRBD2. Germline V gene data show CDR1 as MNHNS and CDR2 as SASEGT. The CDR3 has 15 amino acids. V shed 4 bases, J shed 9 bases, and the junction held 6 bases outside the gene matches. The CDR3 DNA reads as TGTGCCAGCAGTGGGCGACTAGCGGGAGGAGGTGAGCAGTTCTTC. Translated: CASSGRLAGGGEQFF.

V is TRBV7-9 and J is TRBJ2-7; tentative D call: TRBD1 (5 bases). Per the germline V gene, CDR1 is SEHNR and CDR2 is FQNEAQ (reference sequence). This CDR3 contains 18 residues. The V and J ends lost 5 bases and 3 bases respectively, with 26 bases between them. The CDR3 loop is CASSHTLRGLSYHYEQYF. The CDR3 nucleotides are TGTGCCAGCAGCCACACACTAAGGGGCCTTTCCTATCACTACGAGCAGTACTTC.

For the CDR3, the DNA is TGTGCCAGCAGCTTGGCCCCCAGCTCCTACAATGAGCAGTTCTTC. Amino acid sequence: CASSLAPSSYNEQFF. The rearrangement uses TRBV5-5 and TRBJ2-1; no reliable D call. Germline loops: CDR1 SGHKS, CDR2 YYEKEE (reference sequence). The CDR3 totals 15 residues. Between the trimmed V and J ends, which lost 0 bases and 0 bases, there was a span of 7 bases.

This chain uses TRBV19 with TRBJ1-2; weak D call: TRBD1 (5 bases). Germline values: CDR1 LNHDA, CDR2 SQIVND (reference sequence). The CDR3 runs to 12 residues. Trimming shortened V by 10 bases and J by 4 bases, and 13 bases separated the two germline ends. CDR3 nucleotide sequence: TGTGCCACAACACGGAGGGGCTATGGCTACACCTTC. Its protein is CATTRRGYGYTF.

This rearrangement joins TRBV18 to TRBJ2-5; 14 bases line up with TRBD2. The J call may be faulty, since TRBJ2-7 better matches the DNA end. Germline-derived CDR1 and CDR2 are KGHSH and LQKENI. CDR3 length: 15 amino acids. Written as DNA, the CDR3 is TGTGCCAGCTCCCGACTAGCGGGAGGGTCCTACGAGCAGTACTTC. Amino acid sequence: CASSRLAGGSYEQYF.

The V gene is TRBV6-1, the J gene TRBJ1-6, with D unclear. CDR1 MNHNS and CDR2 SASEGT come from the germline V gene. Between the trimmed V and J ends, which lost 7 bases and 12 bases, there was a span of 16 bases. This CDR3 has 13 amino acids. The CDR3 loop reads CASIEAVRQPLHF. The CDR3 DNA reads TGTGCCAGCATTGAGGCGGTCCGCCAACCCCTCCACTTT.

In this sample, this clone turned up a few times. The V call is TRBV2, the J call TRBJ1-4, with D perhaps TRBD1 (5 bases). Germline CDR1 SNHLY, CDR2 FYNNEI. The ends were cut back, 8 bases at V and 4 bases at J, with 11 bases in the middle. CDR3 length equals 13 residues. The CDR3 loop is CASAGTINEKLFF. CDR3 in DNA: TGTGCCAGCGCCGGGACTATTAATGAAAAACTGTTTTTT.